The entry below gives a single T cell receptor (beta chain) sequence along with its context. The specificity of this receptor is unknown. The record has no base qualities; no much larger clone is one base away. These data are taken from a study of shared clonotypes between healthy human individuals (dated by TCRdb to the early 2020s). For the study in its entirety: The cohort comprised a couple of women and a few men aged 18 to 49 years. For each donor, CD4 naive and CD4 memory were each run on three plates, CD8 naive on two plates, and CD8 memory on one plate. To estimate repertoire size and how much clonotype sharing occurs between individuals, the study deeply sequenced the blood TCR repertoires of about five healthy adults. To increase sequencing depth and limit assay-specific biases, different laboratories used diverse techniques to prepare libraries and sequence TCR repertoires. Between about 0.85 and 9.5 billion PBMCs per donor were obtained by leukapheresis. General conclusions and limits of the study: Compared with non-shared clonotypes, clonotypes shared by all four sorted-subset donors had higher generation probabilities. Pairwise subsampling led to the expectation that sequencing depth would affect the degree of clonotype sharing among donors. Naive subsets generally had larger estimated clonotype richness than memory subsets. Rarefaction of sorted-subset datasets indicated incomplete sequencing despite the large sequencing depth. About 5% of naive CD4, around 3.6% of naive CD8, about 2.1% of memory CD4, and about 0.4% of memory CD8 clonotypes were shared across several donors. The small number of donors limited the genetic and exposure-history diversity represented. Sampling was restricted to blood, and TCR repertoires in tissues likely differ from the TCR repertoires found in blood.

Donors were healthy HIV-negative adults with no recently reported acute infections or vaccinations. Every donor was a Caucasian adult living in Nashville, Tennessee, USA. CD4+ T cells were enriched through magnetic negative selection, after which naive cells were positively selected on CD45RA and the remaining negative fraction served as the memory subset. After blood collection by leukapheresis, PBMCs were isolated using Ficoll-Histopaque density gradient centrifugation and then cryopreserved in the vapor phase of liquid nitrogen. Purity and quantity of every magnetically sorted T cell population were checked by analytical flow cytometry. Genomic DNA was isolated from every sorted fraction and measured by UV absorbance on a Nanodrop 2000c. Using the deep immunoSEQ assay, multiplex PCR amplified TCR CDR3 regions from genomic DNA. Extracted genomic DNA from each cell subset was distributed evenly across all wells of several immunoSEQ 96-well plates, and each plate was treated as a replicate. Each replicate PCR for sorted subsets received roughly 200 ng genomic DNA, equal to roughly 30,000 T cell genomes. The purified libraries were quantified using a Qubit 3.0 fluorometer, sized with a Bioanalyzer 2100, and then quantified again using the KAPA Library Quantification kit. Every immunoSEQ 96-well plate was sequenced on a separate single-read 150-cycle Illumina NextSeq 550 flow cell. As for how the authors treated the data: Because only junctional sequences without quality scores were contained in the immunoSEQ output, filtering matching that applied to full-length reads could not be performed. Sequences were annotated with PyIR, a Python wrapper for IgBLAST v1.9, using IMGT germline references to assign V/J genes and CDR3. Any read was removed if the V/J assignment was weak (E-value above 1e-6), the CDR3 was missing, or the read contained stop codons, out-of-frame junctions, or ambiguous translated residues. V3J clonotypes were defined as sequences sharing an identical inferred V gene, J gene, and CDR3 amino acid sequence. The percentage overlap between two repertoires was calculated by dividing the number of shared unique clonotypes by the size of the smaller repertoire. RTK rarefaction, the Chao1 estimator, and Recon v2.1 estimates of unobserved clonotypes were used to assess repertoire richness. For all TCRbeta clonotypes obtained by the gDNA method from a handful of donors, generation probabilities were computed with OLGA. TCRdb took over this immuneACCESS table, retaining in-frame rearrangements with V and J assigned. Such tables are incomplete; in checked studies, under half of the missing clones stem from an unresolved V gene, and the remainder is unexplained. From that table come the V and J calls and clone size; the DNA was used to work out D and trimming. The sample yields more than 2,000,000 clones; 85% to 95% were counted once. The ten largest clones add up to around 0.14% of the sample.

The CDR3 spans 12 residues, from the cysteine through the phenylalanine. Only CDR3 DNA is held: 36 bases, read in frame from base 1. From the germline V gene (reference sequence), CDR1 is LNHDA and CDR2 is SQIVND. V sheds 6 bases and J sheds 8 bases, leaving 11 bases between their ends. The chain joins TRBV19 to TRBJ1-3; too little of a D gene remains to name it. The source of this sequence is a man aged 18 to 29 in good health. The sample comprised naive CD4+ T cells sorted from blood. The cell subset or site label here, explained by the study, means: CD45RA+ positively selected. For the CDR3, the sequence is CASSTTADTIYF. The nucleotides are TGTGCCAGTAGCACCACGGCGGACACCATATATTTT.